The 18 T cell receptor beta chains listed next were all sequenced from one sample in a study of blood T cell repertoires in COVID-19. Sequencing was performed with immunoSEQ multiplex PCR; in TCRdb, only in-frame clones are kept and a portion is missing. The sample yields approximately 100,000 clones, roughly nine tenths seen once. The sample was peripheral blood. The receptors were sampled from an elderly woman in a cohort sampled during active COVID-19.

The CDR3 nucleotides read TGTGCCAGCAGCCACAGGGGAAACCAGGGAGATACGCAGTATTTT. Its protein product is CASSHRGNQGDTQYF. The gene calls are TRBV11-3 and TRBJ2-3; TRBD1 agrees at 7 bases. CDR1 is SGHNT, CDR2 YENEEA, per germline. The CDR3 spans 15 residues. V trimming: 5 bases; J trimming: 5 bases; junction bases outside the gene matches: 10.

The chain links TRBV6-6 to TRBJ2-1; D not resolved. Germline V lookup: CDR1 MNHNY, CDR2 SVGAGI (reference sequence). The length of the CDR3 is 11 residues. V was cut by 4 bases and J by 5 bases, with 3 bases left in between. The CDR3 sequence is CASSLDNEQFF. The CDR3 bases are TGTGCCAGCAGTTTAGACAATGAGCAGTTCTTC.

The chain couples TRBV18 to TRBJ2-7, with a possible D match to TRBD2 (6 bases). V dropped 3 bases and J dropped 4 bases, with 16 bases sitting between them. This CDR3 is 15 amino acids long. The germline CDR1 and CDR2 sequences are KGHSH and LQKENI. CDR3 loop: CASSPSDSGRYEQYF. CDR3 coding DNA: TGTGCCAGCTCACCCTCGGACTCAGGGAGGTACGAGCAGTACTTC. Supplemented by reference TRBV18 and TRBJ2-7, the full variable domain reads NAGVMQNPRHLVRRRGQEARLRCSPMKGHSHVYWYRQLPEEGLKFMVYLQKENIIDESGMPKERFSAEFPKEGPSILRIQQVVRGDSAAYFCASSPSDSGRYEQYFGPGTRLTVT.

V gene TRBV18 combines with J gene TRBJ1-3, with a weak D call TRBD1 (5 bases). Germline lookup yields CDR1 KGHSH and CDR2 LQKENI. V was cut by 5 bases and J by 0 bases, with 14 bases left in between. The CDR3 is made up of 16 amino acids. The CDR3 DNA is TGTGCCAGCTCATCGCCGGGACTGCTCTCTGGAAACACCATATATTTT. Translated, it gives CASSSPGLLSGNTIYF.

The chain recombines TRBV30 with TRBJ2-7; 9 nucleotides agree with TRBD1. The CDR3 loop spans 13 amino acids. The germline V gene has CDR1 GTSNPN and CDR2 SVGIG (reference sequence). The trim removed 4 bases at V and 6 bases at J, leaving 7 bases unmatched. The CDR3 region is CAWTWTGVGEQYF. CDR3 bases: TGTGCCTGGACGTGGACAGGGGTGGGCGAGCAGTACTTC.

This clone occurred once. This chain links TRBV10-3 with TRBJ1-6, with 7 bases matching TRBD1. The junction had 4 bases not matched to a gene; V was cut back by 4 bases and J by 7 bases. Looked up from germline, CDR1 is ENHRY and CDR2 is SYGVKD. The CDR3 consists of 14 residues. CDR3 residues: CAISGAGGNSPLHF. Here the CDR3 DNA reads TGTGCCATCAGTGGGGCAGGGGGGAATTCACCCCTCCACTTT.

The chain recombines TRBV19 with TRBJ2-3, with D tentatively TRBD2 (7 bases). Germline-derived CDR1 and CDR2 are LNHDA and SQIVND (reference sequence). The CDR3 extends over 14 amino acids. V was cut by 8 bases and J by 6 bases, with 18 bases left in between. The CDR3 sequence is CASRKGGRGDTQYF. CDR3 coding DNA: TGTGCCAGTCGAAAAGGAGGGAGGGGGGATACGCAGTATTTT.

V gene TRBV28 combines with J gene TRBJ2-1; D is possibly TRBD2 (7 bases). Germline V CDR1 and CDR2: MDHEN, SYDVKM. V lost 7 bases to trimming and J lost 5 bases, with 18 bases between them. The CDR3 totals 15 residues. CDR3 nucleotides: TGTGCCAGCAAGGGGGGGTCGTCGGGACACAATGAGCAGTTCTTC. It yields the protein CASKGGSSGHNEQFF.

This clone was recorded once. The chain joins TRBV5-4 to TRBJ1-1; D is perhaps TRBD1 (6 bases). In germline, CDR1 is SGHNT, CDR2 YYREEE (reference sequence). This CDR3 has 16 amino acids. V lost 3 bases, J lost 0 bases, and 15 bases lay in between. The CDR3 DNA sequence: TGTGCCAGCAGCTCGGGTTGGGGGCTCATGAACACTGAAGCTTTCTTT. Amino acids: CASSSGWGLMNTEAFF.

The V gene is TRBV7-9, the J gene TRBJ2-1, with 11 bases matching TRBD2. V was clipped by 5 bases and J by 6 bases; unmatched bases: 6. CDR3 length equals 15 residues. Per the germline V gene, CDR1 is SEHNR and CDR2 is FQNEAQ (reference sequence). CDR3 region: CASSDSGGARNEQFF. CDR3 nucleotide sequence: TGTGCCAGCAGCGATAGCGGGGGGGCACGCAATGAGCAGTTCTTC.

This sequence joins TRBV5-1 and TRBJ2-3, with 9 bases that match TRBD2. The germline V gene encodes CDR1 SGHRS and CDR2 YFSETQ. The CDR3 has 14 amino acids. V was pared by 5 bases and J by 5 bases, with 6 bases of the junction left unmatched. The chain's CDR3 is CASRVTSGQDTQYF. The CDR3 bases are TGCGCCAGCAGAGTCACTAGCGGGCAAGATACGCAGTATTTT.

The rearrangement joins TRBV5-1 to TRBJ2-1; 9 bases agree with TRBD1. Per the germline V gene, CDR1 is SGHRS and CDR2 is YFSETQ. Trimming took 0 bases from V and 0 from J; bases not matched to a gene: 7. CDR3 length: 18 amino acids. The CDR3 reads CASSLVYGTGTSYNEQFF. CDR3 nucleotide sequence: TGCGCCAGCAGCTTGGTTTATGGGACAGGGACCTCCTACAATGAGCAGTTCTTC.

The chain recombines TRBV5-4 with TRBJ2-1; tentatively, D is TRBD2 (6 bases). This CDR3 comprises 15 residues. CDR1 and CDR2 from the germline V gene are SGHNT and YYREEE (reference sequence). V was shortened by 1 base and J by 2 bases, with 10 bases between the two germline ends. CDR3 region: CASSLRESAYNEQFF. Here the CDR3 DNA reads TGTGCCAGCAGCTTGCGGGAGTCAGCCTACAATGAGCAGTTCTTC.

This clone came up once. The CDR3 DNA reads as TGCGCCAGCAGTAACCGGGACATCGGTAAAACCGGGGAGCTGTTTTTT. Its translation is CASSNRDIGKTGELFF. V is TRBV10-1 and J is TRBJ2-2, with D perhaps TRBD1 (6 bases). Germline loops: CDR1 WNHNN, CDR2 SYGVQD (reference sequence). Trimming took off 5 bases at V and 5 bases at J, with 18 bases between the two ends. This CDR3 region has 16 residues.

V is TRBV18 and J is TRBJ2-5, with TRBD1 matching over 8 bases. CDR3 size: 15 residues. The germline CDR1 and CDR2 sequences are KGHSH and LQKENI. V dropped 3 bases and J dropped 0; count of bases not matched to a gene: 3. The DNA of the CDR3 is TGTGCCAGCTCACCGACAGGGGTTTACCAAGAGACCCAGTACTTC. Protein sequence: CASSPTGVYQETQYF.

This chain connects TRBV2 to TRBJ2-7, with D unclear. The V gene lost 2 bases and the J gene lost 6 bases, with 5 bases spanning the gap. The length of the CDR3 is 11 residues. Looked up from germline, CDR1 is SNHLY and CDR2 is FYNNEI. CDR3 amino acids: CASSETVEQYF. The CDR3 nucleotides are TGTGCCAGCAGTGAAACGGTCGAGCAGTACTTC.

This chain uses TRBV7-2 with TRBJ2-7; 8 nucleotides agree with TRBD1. CDR3 length: 15 residues. With V trimmed by 0 bases and J by 6 bases, 7 bases remained unmatched. CDR1 is SGHTA, CDR2 FQGNSA, per germline. CDR3 region: CASSLASRGLTEQYF. As DNA, the CDR3 is TGTGCCAGCAGCTTAGCGAGCAGGGGGCTTACCGAGCAGTACTTC.

The V call is TRBV19, the J call TRBJ2-5; 12 bases are shared with TRBD2. Per germline, CDR1 LNHDA and CDR2 SQIVND (reference sequence). The CDR3 loop spans 15 amino acids. V was clipped by 6 bases and J by 2 bases; unmatched bases: 4. The CDR3 DNA reads TGTGCCAGTAGGAGACTAGCGGGAGTACAAGAGACCCAGTACTTC. Amino acid sequence: CASRRLAGVQETQYF.